Listed below are T cell receptor beta chains from one sample, sequenced in a study of Graves' ophthalmopathy and Graves' hyperthyroidism. TCRdb redid the calling of the multiplex PCR reads with MiXCR, one entry per CDR3 protein. Altogether over a million distinct CDR3 sequences are present, about 38% being singletons, with the ten largest covering around 10%. The sample consisted of peripheral blood or thyroid tissue (not recorded which). These receptors were obtained from an adult man with Graves' hyperthyroidism. CDR3s include the opening cysteine and the closing phenylalanine or tryptophan. Fields, in order: D gene, clone size, V gene, J gene, CDR3 DNA, CDR3 protein. D genes are given only for firm matches. Clone sizes are given selectively: once, few, many, or a class where the clone is expanded.

D gene: NA; clone size: few; V gene: TRBV29-1; J gene: TRBJ2-7; CDR3 DNA: TGCAGCGTTGATTCGGGGCAGGGTACCTACGAGCAGTACTTC; CDR3 protein: CSVDSGQGTYEQYF
D gene: NA; clone size: many; V gene: TRBV9; J gene: TRBJ2-2; CDR3 DNA: TGTGCCAGCAGCCAGCCGGGAAGCACCGGGGAGCTGTTTTTT; CDR3 protein: CASSQPGSTGELFF
D gene: TRBD1; clone size: NA; V gene: TRBV7-2; J gene: TRBJ2-6; CDR3 DNA: TGTGCCAGCAGCCCCGGACAGGTTCTCTACGTCCTGACTTTC; CDR3 protein: CASSPGQVLYVLTF
D gene: TRBD1; clone size: NA; V gene: TRBV7-8; J gene: TRBJ1-5; CDR3 DNA: TGTGCCAGCAGCTCCGGACAGGGTCTCGGTCAGCATTTT; CDR3 protein: CASSSGQGLGQHF
D gene: NA; clone size: NA; V gene: TRBV28; J gene: TRBJ2-7; CDR3 DNA: TGTGCCAGCAGTCTACCCCCAGGCTACGAGCAGTACTTC; CDR3 protein: CASSLPPGYEQYF
D gene: NA; clone size: NA; V gene: TRBV7-9; J gene: TRBJ1-6; CDR3 DNA: TGTGCCAGCAGCTTAGCGAAACAGGACCGACAGGCACCCCTCCACTTT; CDR3 protein: CASSLAKQDRQAPLHF
D gene: NA; clone size: few; V gene: TRBV7-9; J gene: TRBJ2-5; CDR3 DNA: TGTGCCAGCAGCTCTCTCGGGGGTGAGACCCAGTACTTC; CDR3 protein: CASSSLGGETQYF
D gene: TRBD1; clone size: many; V gene: TRBV6-5; J gene: TRBJ1-1; CDR3 DNA: TGTGCCAGCAGTAGGAGGGACAGGCTTATGAACACTGAAGCTTTCTTT; CDR3 protein: CASSRRDRLMNTEAFF
D gene: NA; clone size: NA; V gene: TRBV7-9; J gene: TRBJ2-2; CDR3 DNA: TGTGCCAGCAGCTTACGTCGAAGTCAGGGGGAGCTGTTTTTT; CDR3 protein: CASSLRRSQGELFF
D gene: TRBD1; clone size: NA; V gene: TRBV5-1; J gene: TRBJ2-7; CDR3 DNA: TGCGCCAGCAGCACAGGACAGGGTCTTTCCGAGCAGTACTTC; CDR3 protein: CASSTGQGLSEQYF
D gene: TRBD1; clone size: few; V gene: TRBV19; J gene: TRBJ2-2; CDR3 DNA: TGTGCCAGTAGAAGGGACAGTTTGAACACCGGGGAGCTGTTTTTT; CDR3 protein: CASRRDSLNTGELFF
D gene: NA; clone size: NA; V gene: TRBV10-3; J gene: TRBJ2-7; CDR3 DNA: TGTGCCATCAGTGCTGAACTAGATTCCCGGTACGAGCAGTACTTC; CDR3 protein: CAISAELDSRYEQYF
D gene: TRBD1; clone size: NA; V gene: TRBV10-3; J gene: TRBJ2-7; CDR3 DNA: TGTGCCACCAGTGGAACGACAGGGCAGCTCGAGCAGTACTTC; CDR3 protein: CATSGTTGQLEQYF
D gene: TRBD1; clone size: many; V gene: TRBV7-8; J gene: TRBJ2-5; CDR3 DNA: TGTGCCAGCAGCACCCGGACAGGGGCGGAGACCCAGTACTTC; CDR3 protein: CASSTRTGAETQYF
D gene: NA; clone size: once; V gene: TRBV24-1; J gene: TRBJ1-2; CDR3 DNA: TGTGCCACCAGGGGAGTCGGCTACACCTTC; CDR3 protein: CATRGVGYTF
D gene: NA; clone size: NA; V gene: TRBV9; J gene: TRBJ2-3; CDR3 DNA: TGTGCCAGCAGCGTAGATCAGGGGCGCATAGCGCAGTATTTT; CDR3 protein: CASSVDQGRIAQYF
D gene: NA; clone size: many; V gene: TRBV12-3/TRBV12-4; J gene: TRBJ1-5; CDR3 DNA: TGTGCCAGCAGGGGCGGTACGGGGTGGGCTCAGCCCCAGCATTTT; CDR3 protein: CASRGGTGWAQPQHF
D gene: NA; clone size: many; V gene: TRBV20-1; J gene: TRBJ2-5; CDR3 DNA: TGCAGTGGGGACGGTGTTGGGAAAGAGACCCAGTACTTC; CDR3 protein: CSGDGVGKETQYF
D gene: NA; clone size: NA; V gene: TRBV10-3; J gene: TRBJ1-1; CDR3 DNA: TGTGCCATCAGTTTTGGGGGACTCGGAGCTTTCTTT; CDR3 protein: CAISFGGLGAFF
D gene: NA; clone size: NA; V gene: TRBV15; J gene: TRBJ2-7; CDR3 DNA: TGTGCCACCAGCAGAGGGACAAAGGCGTTCGAGCAGTACTTC; CDR3 protein: CATSRGTKAFEQYF
D gene: TRBD2; clone size: many; V gene: TRBV7-8; J gene: TRBJ2-7; CDR3 DNA: TGTGCCAGCAGCCAGCTAGCGGGAGGGCCCCCCTACGAGCAGTACTTC; CDR3 protein: CASSQLAGGPPYEQYF
D gene: TRBD1; clone size: NA; V gene: TRBV18; J gene: TRBJ1-2; CDR3 DNA: TGTGCCAGCTCACCACCGGAGGGGGCGCGGCGGGGCTACACCTTC; CDR3 protein: CASSPPEGARRGYTF
D gene: NA; clone size: few; V gene: TRBV3-1; J gene: TRBJ2-5; CDR3 DNA: TGTGCCAGCAGCCAAACCGCTTCCGTGGGGGCTAAAGAGACCCAGTACTTC; CDR3 protein: CASSQTASVGAKETQYF
D gene: TRBD1; clone size: NA; V gene: TRBV7-9; J gene: TRBJ1-2; CDR3 DNA: TGTGCCAGCAGCTCTAAGCTCCGGGACAGGGGCTACACCTTC; CDR3 protein: CASSSKLRDRGYTF
D gene: NA; clone size: NA; V gene: TRBV25-1; J gene: TRBJ1-1; CDR3 DNA: TGTGCCAGCATGTGGCGGGTCATGAACACTGAAGCTTTCTTT; CDR3 protein: CASMWRVMNTEAFF
D gene: NA; clone size: NA; V gene: TRBV15; J gene: TRBJ2-3; CDR3 DNA: TGTGCCACCAGCAGAGATACCTCAGATACGCAGTATTTT; CDR3 protein: CATSRDTSDTQYF
D gene: TRBD1; clone size: many; V gene: TRBV10-3; J gene: TRBJ2-5; CDR3 DNA: TGTGCCATCAGTGAGATCGGGACAGTCGGGGAGACCCAGTACTTC; CDR3 protein: CAISEIGTVGETQYF
D gene: NA; clone size: many; V gene: TRBV14; J gene: TRBJ2-5; CDR3 DNA: TGTGCCAGCAGCCCAGTCAGGGTCGGGACCCAGTACTTC; CDR3 protein: CASSPVRVGTQYF
D gene: TRBD1; clone size: NA; V gene: TRBV7-2; J gene: TRBJ1-2; CDR3 DNA: TGTGCCAGCAGCCGAGAATTACAGGGGGCGCGTGGCTACACCTTC; CDR3 protein: CASSRELQGARGYTF
D gene: TRBD1; clone size: NA; V gene: TRBV10-3; J gene: TRBJ1-4; CDR3 DNA: TGTGCCATCGGGGACAGGTCAACTAATGAAAAACTGTTTTTT; CDR3 protein: CAIGDRSTNEKLFF
D gene: TRBD1; clone size: once; V gene: TRBV7-2; J gene: TRBJ2-6; CDR3 DNA: TGTGCCAGCAGCCCACGGACAGGGACCACTGGGGCCAACGTCCTGACTTTC; CDR3 protein: CASSPRTGTTGANVLTF
D gene: NA; clone size: few; V gene: TRBV20-1; J gene: TRBJ1-1; CDR3 DNA: TGCAGTGCCCCCAGGGGTGGAACTGAAGCTTTCTTT; CDR3 protein: CSAPRGGTEAFF
D gene: NA; clone size: NA; V gene: TRBV7-6; J gene: TRBJ2-7; CDR3 DNA: TGTGCCAGCAGCTTAGAAACTTTGAGCTCCTACGAGCAGTACTTC; CDR3 protein: CASSLETLSSYEQYF
D gene: TRBD1; clone size: few; V gene: TRBV20-1; J gene: TRBJ2-7; CDR3 DNA: TGCAGTGCTAGAGATCGGGGACAGGCCATTGGAGAGCAGTACTTC; CDR3 protein: CSARDRGQAIGEQYF
D gene: NA; clone size: NA; V gene: TRBV6-1; J gene: TRBJ1-2; CDR3 DNA: TGTGCCAGCAAGGCGACTCATAACTATGGCTACACCTTC; CDR3 protein: CASKATHNYGYTF
D gene: NA; clone size: NA; V gene: TRBV10-1; J gene: TRBJ2-7; CDR3 DNA: TGCGCCAGCAGTGAAACAGCGGGCGACGAGCAGTACTTC; CDR3 protein: CASSETAGDEQYF
D gene: TRBD2; clone size: many; V gene: TRBV5-1; J gene: TRBJ2-5; CDR3 DNA: TGCGCCAGCAGCTTGAGCGGGACGAATAAAGAGACCCAGTACTTC; CDR3 protein: CASSLSGTNKETQYF
D gene: NA; clone size: many; V gene: TRBV5-1; J gene: TRBJ2-5; CDR3 DNA: TGCGCCAGCAGCCAGTCGGGACCGGTCCAAGAGACCCAGTACTTC; CDR3 protein: CASSQSGPVQETQYF
D gene: TRBD1; clone size: NA; V gene: TRBV7-7; J gene: TRBJ2-5; CDR3 DNA: TGTGCTAGCAGCACAATCAGGGGGCGAAAAGAGACCCAGTACTTC; CDR3 protein: CASSTIRGRKETQYF
D gene: NA; clone size: many; V gene: TRBV20-1; J gene: TRBJ1-1; CDR3 DNA: TGCAGTGCTAGAGATCGATTTAGGACAGTGAACACTGAAGCTTTCTTT; CDR3 protein: CSARDRFRTVNTEAFF
D gene: TRBD1; clone size: NA; V gene: TRBV7-9; J gene: TRBJ2-3; CDR3 DNA: TGTGCCAGCAGCCTCGGACAGGGAAGCAATCAGCCCCAGTATTTT; CDR3 protein: CASSLGQGSNQPQYF
D gene: TRBD1; clone size: NA; V gene: TRBV12-3/TRBV12-4; J gene: TRBJ1-3; CDR3 DNA: TGTGCCAGCAGTCCCCAACCCGGGACAGGGGGCAAAGGAAACACCATATATTTT; CDR3 protein: CASSPQPGTGGKGNTIYF
D gene: NA; clone size: once; V gene: TRBV6-6; J gene: TRBJ2-5; CDR3 DNA: TGTGCCAGCAGTCCCCAGGGGCGAGGGGAGACCCAGTACTTC; CDR3 protein: CASSPQGRGETQYF
D gene: NA; clone size: many; V gene: TRBV19; J gene: TRBJ1-5; CDR3 DNA: TGTGCCAGTAGTCGAGAGGCAGACCGTACCAATCAGCCCCAGCATTTT; CDR3 protein: CASSREADRTNQPQHF
D gene: NA; clone size: many; V gene: TRBV12-3/TRBV12-4; J gene: TRBJ1-5; CDR3 DNA: TGTGCCAGCAGTTTAGGGGACCCGATCGTCGTCCCCCAGCATTTT; CDR3 protein: CASSLGDPIVVPQHF
D gene: TRBD1; clone size: many; V gene: TRBV7-9; J gene: TRBJ2-7; CDR3 DNA: TGTGCCAGCAGACCGGGACAGGATACCTACGAGCAGTACTTC; CDR3 protein: CASRPGQDTYEQYF
D gene: NA; clone size: many; V gene: TRBV7-8; J gene: TRBJ1-6; CDR3 DNA: TGTGCCAGCAGCCCCGATGGGGCCAGAGTGACCTCACCCCTCCACTTT; CDR3 protein: CASSPDGARVTSPLHF
D gene: NA; clone size: NA; V gene: TRBV12-3/TRBV12-4; J gene: TRBJ2-5; CDR3 DNA: TGTGCCAGCAGTTTTGGGTCTGTAAAGGCCCAGTACTTC; CDR3 protein: CASSFGSVKAQYF
D gene: NA; clone size: many; V gene: TRBV14; J gene: TRBJ2-5; CDR3 DNA: TGTGCCAGCAGCCAAGGACACCGACAGCAAGAGACCCAGTACTTC; CDR3 protein: CASSQGHRQQETQYF
D gene: NA; clone size: many; V gene: TRBV20-1; J gene: TRBJ1-6; CDR3 DNA: TGCAGTGCCCTGACAGCCCCCGGGCATAATTCACCCCTCCACTTT; CDR3 protein: CSALTAPGHNSPLHF
D gene: NA; clone size: NA; V gene: TRBV19; J gene: TRBJ1-1; CDR3 DNA: TGTTCGGTCCAGGGTGGTACCTTGAACACTGAAGCTTTCTTT; CDR3 protein: CSVQGGTLNTEAFF